A single sample gave rise to the 15 T cell receptor beta chains below, sequenced in a study of blood T cells in healthy people across ages. Alongside a J-beta primer mix, a sample-barcoded 5' primer served in a second PCR lasting 7 to 11 cycles. One entry per CDR3 protein results from TCRdb running MiXCR on the 5' RACE reads. The sample contains over 1,200,000 distinct CDR3 sequences, around 59% of which appear only once. Source material: blood. The receptors derive from a man between 18 and 35 years old in good health.

This chain's CDR3 is CASSLSVAGGQNTGELFF. In DNA form, the CDR3 reads TGTGCCAGCAGTTTGTCGGTAGCGGGGGGGCAGAACACCGGGGAGCTGTTTTTT. The chain combines TRBV12-3 or TRBV12-4 with TRBJ2-2, with 11 positions matching TRBD2. V shed 3 bases and J 1 base; nucleotides not matched to a gene: 7. The CDR3 consists of 18 residues.

The rearrangement joins TRBV5-5 to TRBJ2-7; a possible D gene is TRBD2 (5 bases). Trimming cost V 4 bases and J 1 base, with 12 bases left between them. The CDR3 length is 14 residues. The germline V gene encodes CDR1 SGHKS and CDR2 YYEKEE (reference sequence). The CDR3 region is CASSRPLASYEQYF. The CDR3 DNA reads as TGTGCCAGCAGCAGACCCCTAGCATCCTACGAGCAGTACTTC.

For this clonotype: Compared with germline, one end of the junction differs, possibly owing to a read error. The genes are TRBV5-1 and TRBJ1-1, with TRBD1 matching 9 bases. There are 17 residues in the CDR3. Germline V gene lookup returns CDR1 SGHRS and CDR2 YFSETQ. The CDR3 nucleotides are TGCACCAGCAGCTCCGGGACAGGGAATTCCATCAACACTGAAGCTTTCTTT. Translated: CTSSSGTGNSINTEAFF.

CDR3 sequence: CASSPYRQLNYEQYF. The DNA of the CDR3 is TGTGCCAGCAGTCCTTACCGACAGCTAAACTACGAGCAGTACTTC. The chain uses TRBV6-5 and TRBJ2-7; possibly TRBD1 for D (5 bases). CDR3 length: 15 residues. V lost 5 bases and J lost 3, with 17 bases in between. Per the germline V gene, CDR1 is MNHEY and CDR2 is SVGAGI.

Remarks on this clonotype: Germline and junction disagree at one end, which may indicate a read error. The chain joins TRBV20-1 to TRBJ2-5; D might be TRBD2 (6 bases). Germline assignment: CDR1 DFQATT and CDR2 SNEGSKA (reference sequence). This CDR3 is built from 15 residues. The chain's CDR3 is CNARVPNRERETQYF. The CDR3 DNA sequence: TGCAATGCTAGAGTACCTAATCGGGAGAGGGAGACCCAGTACTTC.

With regard to this clonotype: A read error may account for a junction end that differs from germline. The rearrangement links TRBV7-7 to TRBJ2-4, with D possibly TRBD2 on 5 matching bases. The J call may not be correct, given that the DNA end is closer to TRBJ2-7. The CDR3 loop spans 15 amino acids. The germline CDR1 and CDR2 sequences are SSHAT and FNYEAQ (reference sequence). CDR3 sequence (DNA): TGTGCTAGCAGCCTCGGGGTTGCCCCTGTCTACGAGCAGTACTTC. Its translation is CASSLGVAPVYEQYF.

This chain joins TRBV7-9 and TRBJ2-3; TRBD2 might be the D (6 bases). Germline-derived CDR1 and CDR2 are SEHNR and FQNEAQ (reference sequence). V lost 4 bases, J lost 2 bases, and 19 bases lay in between. The CDR3 loop spans 17 amino acids. Written as DNA, the CDR3 is TGTGCCAGCAGCTGGAGGGGACTTAGCAGGAACACAGATACGCAGTATTTT. This codes for CASSWRGLSRNTDTQYF.

This clonotype was recorded a few times. The chain links TRBV20-1 to TRBJ2-7, with a tentative D call TRBD2 (5 bases). This CDR3 spans 15 amino acids. The germline V gene has CDR1 DFQATT and CDR2 SNEGSKA (reference sequence). Deletions cut 6 bases from V and 1 base from J, with 19 bases between. CDR3 residues: CSASGARGPSYEQYF. CDR3 nucleotide sequence: TGCAGTGCATCCGGCGCCCGAGGGCCATCCTACGAGCAGTACTTC.

The chain uses TRBV7-2 and TRBJ2-1, with TRBD2 identical over 8 bases. The J segment lost 4 bases and the V segment lost 0 bases, leaving 14 bases of the junction unmatched. The CDR3 contains 19 residues. Germline-derived CDR1 and CDR2 are SGHTA and FQGNSA. CDR3 coding DNA: TGTGCCAGCAGCTTAGCGGAGCCGACCGGGACTAGGAGATACAATGAGCAGTTCTTC. This gives the protein CASSLAEPTGTRRYNEQFF. The entire variable domain, with the rest obtained from reference TRBV7-2 and TRBJ2-1, is as follows: GAGVSQSPSNKVTEKGKDVELRCDPISGHTALYWYRQSLGQGLEFLIYFQGNSAPDKSGLPSDRFSAERTGGSVSTLTIQRTQQEDSAVYLCASSLAEPTGTRRYNEQFFGPGTRLTVL.

This clonotype appeared a few times. The chain couples TRBV14 to TRBJ2-5, with a tentative D call TRBD1 (6 bases). The J call may not be correct, given that the DNA end is closer to TRBJ2-7. The germline gives CDR1 SGHDN, CDR2 FVKESK. This CDR3 comprises 16 residues. CDR3 residues: CASSQDLAGDGYEQYF. Written as DNA, the CDR3 is TGTGCCAGCAGCCAAGATCTGGCAGGGGATGGGTACGAGCAGTACTTC.

The sample holds one count of this clonotype. The genes are TRBV7-9 and TRBJ2-5; D might be TRBD2 (6 bases). The CDR3 covers 16 residues. V was pared by 3 bases and J by 3 bases, with 17 bases between. CDR1 is SEHNR and CDR2 is FQNEAQ in the germline V gene (reference sequence). CDR3 sequence: CASSLGWGDDKETQYF. The DNA for the CDR3 is TGTGCCAGCAGCTTGGGCTGGGGGGACGATAAAGAGACCCAGTACTTC.

The J gene is TRBJ2-7, the V gene TRBV27; D is uncertain. In germline, CDR1 is MNHEY, CDR2 SMNVEV (reference sequence). CDR3 length equals 13 residues. Trimming took 5 bases from V and 3 from J, leaving 11 bases between them. In DNA form, the CDR3 reads TGTGCCAGCAGTGCCAGTCCGGTCTACGAGCAGTACTTC. Amino acid sequence: CASSASPVYEQYF.

A word on this clonotype: The junction departs from germline at one end; a sequencing error may be responsible. The chain is built from TRBV5-1 and TRBJ2-7, with TRBD2 as a possible D gene (6 bases). Germline V gene sequence: CDR1 SGHRS, CDR2 YFSETQ. The CDR3 has 17 residues. CDR3 coding DNA: TGCACCAGCAGCCAAGCTAGCGCCGGTGATGGGTTCTACGAGCAGTACTTC. Amino acids: CTSSQASAGDGFYEQYF.

The chain carries TRBV6-6 and TRBJ2-1, with TRBD1 matching 8 bases. The CDR3 totals 16 residues. Germline V gene sequence: CDR1 MNHNY, CDR2 SVGAGI (reference sequence). Unmatched junction bases numbered 7, after V lost 6 bases and J lost 0 bases. CDR3 protein: CASSPTGASSYNEQFF. CDR3 nucleotide sequence: TGTGCCAGCAGCCCGACAGGGGCAAGCTCCTACAATGAGCAGTTCTTC.

This clonotype was seen a few times. In DNA, the CDR3 is TGCAGTGCTAGGAGAGCGGGTGCCTCCTACAATGAGCAGTTCTTC. Translating gives CSARRAGASYNEQFF. The rearrangement joins TRBV20-1 to TRBJ2-1; TRBD2 might be the D (6 bases). Germline CDR1 DFQATT, CDR2 SNEGSKA (reference sequence). The CDR3 totals 15 residues. V lost 3 bases and J lost 0, with 12 bases in between.